This TCR beta chain comes out of a study of blood T cell repertoires in COVID-19. This clone occurred once. Germline lookup yields CDR1 MGHRA and CDR2 YSYEKL. The trim removed 2 bases at V and 5 bases at J, leaving 7 bases unmatched. This CDR3 is 16 amino acids long. The data were produced by immunoSEQ multiplex PCR, yet TCRdb's version contains in-frame clones alone and is incomplete. The table lists tens of thousands of clones, roughly 87% of them singletons. This receptor was taken from a man aged 45 to 65 with COVID-19, enrolled during active disease. This chain joins TRBV4-1 and TRBJ2-5, with 11 positions matching TRBD2. Sequencing was performed on peripheral blood. The CDR3 is CASSQPLAGVTETQYF. CDR3 coding DNA: TGCGCCAGCAGCCAACCACTAGCGGGAGTCACGGAGACCCAGTACTTC.